The clone carrying this T cell receptor (beta chain) was seen more than once but under ten times. The antigen is unknown. The PCR used 60 Vbeta and 13 Jbeta primers. TCRdb's table, derived via immunoSEQ multiplex PCR, lists solely in-frame clones and lacks some. The table includes about 150,000 clones, over 65% detected once. This specimen belongs to a study of cytomegalovirus exposure and HLA in healthy donors. Study-wide context: The study placed around 80% of its 350 to 400 genotyped donors in the Caucasian-associated ancestry cluster.

Findings and caveats of the study: Analyzed later, most CMV-associated TCR beta chains appeared HLA-restricted. Productive rates of about 87% or about 30% were seen for most TCR beta V segments in an earlier analysis. Reported performance of the classifier showed diagnosis of cytomegalovirus status with high specificity and sensitivity.

This receptor was taken from a man in his forties in good health and CMV-seropositive. The material sequenced was PBMCs.

Here the CDR3 DNA reads TGTGCCAGCAGTATGGACAGGGCAAATCAGCCCCAGCATTTT. It specifies CASSMDRANQPQHF. This chain joins TRBV2 and TRBJ1-5, with 8 nucleotides matching TRBD1. Germline values: CDR1 SNHLY, CDR2 FYNNEI. The CDR3 contains 14 residues. J was trimmed by 4 bases and V by 5 bases; bases with no gene match: 4.